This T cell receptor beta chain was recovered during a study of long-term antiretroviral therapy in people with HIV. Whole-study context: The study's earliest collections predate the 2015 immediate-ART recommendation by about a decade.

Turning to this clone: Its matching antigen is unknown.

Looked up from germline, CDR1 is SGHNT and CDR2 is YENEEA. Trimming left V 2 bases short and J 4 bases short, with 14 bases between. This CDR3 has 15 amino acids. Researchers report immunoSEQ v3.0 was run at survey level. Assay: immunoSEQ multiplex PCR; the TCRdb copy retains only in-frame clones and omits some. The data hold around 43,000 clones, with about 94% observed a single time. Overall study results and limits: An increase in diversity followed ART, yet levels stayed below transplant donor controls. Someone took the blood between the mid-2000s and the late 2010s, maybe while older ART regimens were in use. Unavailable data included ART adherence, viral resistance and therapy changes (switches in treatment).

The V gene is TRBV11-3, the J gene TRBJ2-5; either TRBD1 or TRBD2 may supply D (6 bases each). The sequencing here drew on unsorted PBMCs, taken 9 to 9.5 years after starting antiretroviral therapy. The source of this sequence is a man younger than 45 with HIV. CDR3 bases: TGTGCCAGCAGCTTAACGGGGGCGCACCGAGAGACCCAGTACTTC. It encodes CASSLTGAHRETQYF.